This note documents a single T cell receptor (beta chain) sequence. Its binding antigen is unknown. Qualities for individual bases were not recorded, and no much larger clone is one base off. The source of the sample is a study of vaccination and CD4 T cells after COVID-19 (dated by TCRdb to the early 2020s). Regarding the research as a whole: SARS-CoV-2 positivity had been established in the convalescent patients by nasal swab PCR, and mild disease was recorded in several of these patients and severe disease in one. In the convalescent cohort there were six males and four females, among whom were two Hispanic individuals, seven Caucasians, two Asians and one multiracial person. Each participant got two doses of either the Pfizer-BioNTech BNT162b2 vaccine (n=8) or the Moderna mRNA-1273 vaccine (n=2). Post-COVID blood samples from convalescent patients were collected a median of about 110 days after diagnosis, with a range of roughly 35 to 161 days. The time from the second vaccine dose to post-vaccine blood sampling had a median of approximately 72 days and ranged from roughly 12 to 241 days. Overlapping spike peptide pools from SARS-CoV-2 and from the common cold coronaviruses HCoV-NL63, HCoV-OC43 and HCoV-229E were used as culture stimuli. As controls, cultures received a CEFX viral epitope pool (the positive control), an HIV-1 Nef peptide pool (the negative control), or no peptide at all. In 9 to 11 COVID-19 convalescent patients and a few infection-naive healthy vaccine recipients, researchers compared the spike-specific CD4+ TCR repertoire from before mRNA vaccination with the repertoire from after. Paper-wide results and their limitations: Nearly all vaccine-specific clones in convalescent patients (304 of 307) were mono-reactive for SARS-CoV-2 spike rather than cross-reactive with common cold coronaviruses. Relatively few convalescent patients were included in the study, and early timepoints after natural infection were not analyzed. Among the post-vaccine SARS-CoV-2-reactive clones in convalescent patients, a median approximately 90% showed up only after vaccination, which suggests vaccine-specific priming. An increase in the median number of SARS-CoV-2-reactive clonotypes from approximately 21 after infection to some 38 after vaccination was observed, but the change was not found to be significant.

This sample's treatment or condition label indicates: approximately nine-day PBMC culture with coronavirus spike peptide pools or control peptides (ViraFEST assay). To expand antigen-specific T cells with peptide pools and then pick out the expanded clonotypes through TCR sequencing, the study relied on the ViraFEST assay. Positive SARS-CoV-2 PCR tests in the convalescent patients dated from March to December 2020, before Alpha, Beta and Delta variants emerged in the United States. PBMCs were cultured at around 2 million per well in IMDM supplemented with 5% human AB serum and about 9.5 IU/ml IL-2, with approximately 9.2 ug/ml peptide pools added. On days 3 and 7, half of the culture medium was replaced with fresh IL-2-containing medium. Once the cells had been in culture for ten to eleven days, the EasySep CD4+ T cell isolation kit was used to isolate CD4+ T cells by negative selection. PBMCs were separated from whole blood using Ficoll-Paque Plus gradient centrifugation and then either used fresh or cryopreserved at -140C. Each culture condition was generally run in triplicate wells.

The library was generated by PCR. DNA from cultured CD4+ T cells was subjected to TCR sequencing with the Oncomine TCR Beta short-read assay at the Johns Hopkins FTIC core. The QIAamp micro DNA kit was used to extract genomic DNA from the cultured CD4+ T cells. The Oncomine TCR Beta libraries from cultured CD4+ T cells were pooled using unique dual indexes and then sequenced on an Illumina iSeq 100. On the study's bioinformatics: Non-productive sequences were removed, and CDR3s not starting with C, not ending with F or W, or shorter than 7 amino acids were discarded. Antigen-specific clonotypes were identified with the MANAFEST web application by comparing peptide-stimulated wells with reference and other culture wells. An FDR below 0.05, an odds ratio above 5, and a productive frequency above 0.1% in at least two of three replicate wells were required for clones to be considered positive. A clonotype counted as cross-reactive if it showed significant expansion both in the SARS-CoV-2 spike wells and in at least one common cold coronavirus spike condition. CDR3 homology was assessed with Levenshtein distances (stringdist) and unrooted phylogenetic trees (ape) in R version 3.6.1. TCRdb's own reprocessing of the public reads used fastp at Q25 and MiXCR and kept productive beta chains. Rows with a matching CDR3 protein are joined into one entry that keeps the most common DNA and genes. The V and J calls follow TCRdb's processing rather than the paper's. The sample table lists around 9,500 distinct CDR3 sequences, roughly 51% of them with a count of one. The ten top clones hold roughly 22% of the sample.

CDR1 and CDR2, per the germline V gene (reference sequence), are LNHDA and SQIVND. V drops 4 bases and J drops 3 bases, leaving 12 bases in between. Reading from cysteine to phenylalanine, the CDR3 counts 14 amino acids. Just CDR3 DNA is preserved here, 42 bases in frame from base 1. The V and J genes are TRBV19 and TRBJ1-2, and TRBD1 may be the D gene, going by 6 matching bases. The source is a human donor who had recovered from COVID-19. Specimen: CD4+ T cells from blood, cultured in vitro. The CDR3 reads as follows: CASSRGTWDYGYTF. The nucleotide sequence reads TGTGCCAGTAGTAGGGGGACATGGGACTATGGCTACACCTTC.